This T cell receptor (beta chain) was sequenced for a study of blood T cell repertoires in COVID-19. Overall study context: Some COVID-19 samples were acute and others convalescent; all came from the United States, Italy and Spain. Sample material is recorded as cDNA or gDNA derived from T cells, B-cell-depleted T cells, or PBMCs.

Data came from immunoSEQ multiplex PCR; TCRdb stores just in-frame clones and leaves some out. The sample has 300,000 to 500,000 clones, 88% seen once. The receptor's source is a woman between 25 and 40 years old with acute COVID-19. Sequenced input: PBMCs or T cells enriched from blood (not recorded which).

The CDR3 loop reads CASSASGGAHEQFF. The CDR3, as DNA: TGCGCCAGCAGTGCGAGCGGGGGGGCCCATGAGCAGTTCTTC. The rearrangement links TRBV10-1 to TRBJ2-1; 10 bases align to TRBD2. J was trimmed by 8 bases and V by 4 bases; bases with no gene match: 5. The CDR3 covers 14 residues. Germline CDR1 and CDR2: WNHNN and SYGVQD (reference sequence).